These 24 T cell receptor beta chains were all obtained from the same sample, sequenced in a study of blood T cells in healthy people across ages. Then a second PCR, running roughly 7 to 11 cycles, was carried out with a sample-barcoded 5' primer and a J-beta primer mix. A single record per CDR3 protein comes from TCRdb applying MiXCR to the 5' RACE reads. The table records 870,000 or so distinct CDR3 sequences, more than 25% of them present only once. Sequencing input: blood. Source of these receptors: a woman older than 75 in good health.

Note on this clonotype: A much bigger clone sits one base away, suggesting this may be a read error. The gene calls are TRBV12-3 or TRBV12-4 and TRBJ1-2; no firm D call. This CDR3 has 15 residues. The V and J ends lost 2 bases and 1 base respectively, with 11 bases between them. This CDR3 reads CASSLRGLGNYGYTF. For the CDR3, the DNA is TGTGCCAGCAGTTTAAGAGGTTTGGGTAACTATGGCTACACCTTC.

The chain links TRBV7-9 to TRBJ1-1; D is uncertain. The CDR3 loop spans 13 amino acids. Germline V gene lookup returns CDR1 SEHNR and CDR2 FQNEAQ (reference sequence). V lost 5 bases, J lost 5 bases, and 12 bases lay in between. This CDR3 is CASSASVGTEAFF. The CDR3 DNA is TGTGCCAGCAGCGCATCGGTTGGTACTGAAGCTTTCTTT.

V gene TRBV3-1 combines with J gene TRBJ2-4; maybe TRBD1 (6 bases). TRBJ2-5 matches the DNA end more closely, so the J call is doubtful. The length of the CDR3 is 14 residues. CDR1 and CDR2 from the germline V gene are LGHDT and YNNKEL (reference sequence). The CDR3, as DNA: TGTGCCAATAGCCAAGGGGACACACAAGAGACCCAGTACTTC. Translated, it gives CANSQGDTQETQYF.

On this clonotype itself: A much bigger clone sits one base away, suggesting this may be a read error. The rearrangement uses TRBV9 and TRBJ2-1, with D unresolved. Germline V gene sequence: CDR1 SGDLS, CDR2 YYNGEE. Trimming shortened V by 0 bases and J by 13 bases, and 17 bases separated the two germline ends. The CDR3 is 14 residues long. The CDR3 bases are TGTGCCAGCAGCGTAGCTGGGCAACCAGAGACCCAGTTCTTC. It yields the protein CASSVAGQPETQFF.

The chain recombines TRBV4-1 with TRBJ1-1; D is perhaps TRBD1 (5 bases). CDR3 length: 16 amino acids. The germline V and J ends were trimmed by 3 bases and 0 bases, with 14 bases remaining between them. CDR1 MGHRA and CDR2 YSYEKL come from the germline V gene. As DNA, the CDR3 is TGCGCCAGCAGCCAGGAGGACACCCGATTGAACACTGAAGCTTTCTTT. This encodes CASSQEDTRLNTEAFF.

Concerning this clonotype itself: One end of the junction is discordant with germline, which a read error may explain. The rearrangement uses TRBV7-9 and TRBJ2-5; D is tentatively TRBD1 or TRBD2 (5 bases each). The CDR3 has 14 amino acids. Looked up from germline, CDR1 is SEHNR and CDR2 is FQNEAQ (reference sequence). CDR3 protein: CTSRKTGAQETRYF. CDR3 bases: TGTACCAGCAGGAAAACCGGGGCACAAGAGACCCGGTACTTC. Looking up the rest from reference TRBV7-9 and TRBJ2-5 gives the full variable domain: DTGVSQNPRHKITKRGQNVTFRCDPISEHNRLYWYRQTLGQGPEFLTYFQNEAQLEKSRLLSDRFSAERPKGSFSTLEIQRTEQGDSAMYLCTSRKTGAQETRYFGPGTRLLVL.

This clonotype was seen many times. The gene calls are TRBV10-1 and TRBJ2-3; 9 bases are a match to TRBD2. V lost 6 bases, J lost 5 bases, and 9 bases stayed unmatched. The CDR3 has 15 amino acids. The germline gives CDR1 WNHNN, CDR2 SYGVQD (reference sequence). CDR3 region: CASSPGGSGGDTQYF. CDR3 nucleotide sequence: TGCGCCAGCAGCCCAGGAGGTAGCGGGGGAGATACGCAGTATTTT.

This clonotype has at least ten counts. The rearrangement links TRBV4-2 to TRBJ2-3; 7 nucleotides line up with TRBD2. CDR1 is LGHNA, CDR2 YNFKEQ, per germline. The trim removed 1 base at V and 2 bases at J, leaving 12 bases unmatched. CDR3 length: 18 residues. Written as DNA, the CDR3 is TGTGCCAGCAGCCAAGGGACCTTCAGCGGGGCCTCCACAGATACGCAGTATTTT. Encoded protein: CASSQGTFSGASTDTQYF.

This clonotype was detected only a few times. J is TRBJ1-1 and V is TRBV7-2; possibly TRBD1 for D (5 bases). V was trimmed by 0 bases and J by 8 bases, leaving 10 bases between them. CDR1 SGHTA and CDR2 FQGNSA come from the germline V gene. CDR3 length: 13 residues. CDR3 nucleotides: TGTGCCAGCAGCTTAGCGGGGGTGGGGGAAGCTTTCTTT. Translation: CASSLAGVGEAFF.

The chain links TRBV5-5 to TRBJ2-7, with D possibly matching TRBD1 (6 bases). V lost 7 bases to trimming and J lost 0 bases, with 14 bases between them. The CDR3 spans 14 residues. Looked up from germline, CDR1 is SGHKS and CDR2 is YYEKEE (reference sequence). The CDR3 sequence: CASRRQVGSYEQYF. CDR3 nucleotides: TGTGCCAGCCGACGACAGGTCGGCTCCTACGAGCAGTACTTC.

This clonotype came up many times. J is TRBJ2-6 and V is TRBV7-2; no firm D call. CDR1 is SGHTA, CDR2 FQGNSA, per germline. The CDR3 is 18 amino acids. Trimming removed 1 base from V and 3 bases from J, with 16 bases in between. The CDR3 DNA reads TGTGCCAGCAGCTTAGGCCCGGGCCTCTTAGGTGGGGCCAACGTCCTGACTTTC. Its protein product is CASSLGPGLLGGANVLTF.

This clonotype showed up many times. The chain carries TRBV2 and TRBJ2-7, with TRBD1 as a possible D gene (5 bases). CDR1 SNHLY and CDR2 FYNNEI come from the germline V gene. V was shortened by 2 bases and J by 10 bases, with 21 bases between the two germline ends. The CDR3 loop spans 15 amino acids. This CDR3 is CASSEIGTEGVVQYF. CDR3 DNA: TGTGCCAGCAGTGAAATAGGTACCGAAGGGGTTGTCCAGTACTTC.

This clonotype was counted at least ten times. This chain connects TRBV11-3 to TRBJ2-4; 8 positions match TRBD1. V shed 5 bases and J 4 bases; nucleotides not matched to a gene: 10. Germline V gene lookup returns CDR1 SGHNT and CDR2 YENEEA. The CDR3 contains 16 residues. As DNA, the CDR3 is TGTGCCAGCAGCAGCGACCGGACAGGGACTAAAAACATTCAGTACTTC. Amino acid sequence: CASSSDRTGTKNIQYF.

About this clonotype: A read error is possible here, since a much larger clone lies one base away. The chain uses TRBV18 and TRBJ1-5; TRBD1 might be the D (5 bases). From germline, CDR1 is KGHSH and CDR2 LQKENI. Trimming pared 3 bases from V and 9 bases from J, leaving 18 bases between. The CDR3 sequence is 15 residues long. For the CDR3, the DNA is TGTGCCAGCTCACCCCGGGACGGAGGAGGTCGGCCCCAGCATTTT. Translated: CASSPRDGGGRPQHF.

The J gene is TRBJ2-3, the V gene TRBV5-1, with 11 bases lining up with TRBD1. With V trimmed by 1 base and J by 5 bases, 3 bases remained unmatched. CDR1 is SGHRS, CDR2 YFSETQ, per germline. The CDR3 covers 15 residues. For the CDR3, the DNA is TGCGCCAGCAGCTTGCGGGACAGGGGGGAAGATACGCAGTATTTT. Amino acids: CASSLRDRGEDTQYF.

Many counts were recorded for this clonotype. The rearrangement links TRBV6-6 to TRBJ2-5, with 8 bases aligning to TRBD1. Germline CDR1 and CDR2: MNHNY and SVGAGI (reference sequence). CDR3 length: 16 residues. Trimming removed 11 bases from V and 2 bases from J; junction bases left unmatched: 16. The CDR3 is CAGETGAPRSQETQYF. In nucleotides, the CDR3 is TGTGCCGGGGAGACAGGGGCCCCGAGGTCGCAAGAGACCCAGTACTTC.

The CDR3 nucleotides read TGCGCCAGCAGCTCGGGACAATACTACGAGCAGTACTTC. It encodes CASSSGQYYEQYF. This chain connects TRBV5-1 to TRBJ2-7; D might be TRBD1 (6 bases). With 3 bases removed from V and 3 bases from J, the gap between germline ends came to 10 bases. CDR3 length equals 13 residues. Germline assignment: CDR1 SGHRS and CDR2 YFSETQ.

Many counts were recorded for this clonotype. The CDR3 sequence is CSVEGEAGGPREQFF. CDR3 nucleotide sequence: TGCAGCGTGGAGGGGGAAGCGGGGGGGCCGCGTGAGCAGTTCTTC. The chain combines TRBV29-1 with TRBJ2-1; 10 nucleotides line up with TRBD2. The CDR3 consists of 15 residues. From germline, CDR1 is SQVTM and CDR2 ANQGSEA. The V segment lost 6 bases and the J segment 9 bases; nucleotides outside the gene matches: 14.

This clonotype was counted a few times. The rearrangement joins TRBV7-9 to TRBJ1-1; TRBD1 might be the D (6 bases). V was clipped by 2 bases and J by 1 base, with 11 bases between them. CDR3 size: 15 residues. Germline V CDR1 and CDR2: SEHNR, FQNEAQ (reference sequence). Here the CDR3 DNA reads TGTGCCAGCAGCTTAATGGCAGGGGCGAACACTGAAGCTTTCTTT. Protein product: CASSLMAGANTEAFF.

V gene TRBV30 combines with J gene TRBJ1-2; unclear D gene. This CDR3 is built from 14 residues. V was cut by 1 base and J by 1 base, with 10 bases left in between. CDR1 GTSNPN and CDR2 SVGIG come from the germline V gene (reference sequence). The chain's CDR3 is CAWSAVSFNYGYTF. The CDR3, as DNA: TGTGCCTGGAGTGCCGTCAGTTTTAACTATGGCTACACCTTC.

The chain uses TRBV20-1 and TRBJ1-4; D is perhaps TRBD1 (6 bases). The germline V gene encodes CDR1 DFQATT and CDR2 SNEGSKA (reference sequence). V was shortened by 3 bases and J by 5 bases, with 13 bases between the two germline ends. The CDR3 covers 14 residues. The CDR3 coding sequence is TGCAGTGCTAGGAAAAGGGGGAAGAATGAAAAACTGTTTTTT. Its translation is CSARKRGKNEKLFF.

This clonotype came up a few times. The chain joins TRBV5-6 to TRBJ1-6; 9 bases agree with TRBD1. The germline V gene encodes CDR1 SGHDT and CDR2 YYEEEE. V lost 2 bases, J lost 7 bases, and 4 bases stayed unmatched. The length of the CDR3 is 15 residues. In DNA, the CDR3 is TGTGCCAGCAGCTTTGAGGACAGGGGCAATTCACCCCTCCACTTT. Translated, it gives CASSFEDRGNSPLHF.

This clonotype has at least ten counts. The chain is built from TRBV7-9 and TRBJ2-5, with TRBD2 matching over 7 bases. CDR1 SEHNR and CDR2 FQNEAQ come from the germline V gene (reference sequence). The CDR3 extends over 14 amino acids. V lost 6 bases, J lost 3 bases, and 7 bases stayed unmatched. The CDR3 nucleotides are TGTGCCAGCAGTCCAGCGGGGAAGAAAGAGACCCAGTACTTC. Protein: CASSPAGKKETQYF. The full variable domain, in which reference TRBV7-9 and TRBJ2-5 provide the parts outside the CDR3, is DTGVSQNPRHKITKRGQNVTFRCDPISEHNRLYWYRQTLGQGPEFLTYFQNEAQLEKSRLLSDRFSAERPKGSFSTLEIQRTEQGDSAMYLCASSPAGKKETQYFGPGTRLLVL.

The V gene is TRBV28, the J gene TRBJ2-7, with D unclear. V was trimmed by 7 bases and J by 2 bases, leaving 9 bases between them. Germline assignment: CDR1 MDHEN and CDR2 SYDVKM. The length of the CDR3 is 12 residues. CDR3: CASNIQPYEQYF. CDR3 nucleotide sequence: TGTGCCAGCAATATCCAGCCCTACGAGCAGTACTTC.